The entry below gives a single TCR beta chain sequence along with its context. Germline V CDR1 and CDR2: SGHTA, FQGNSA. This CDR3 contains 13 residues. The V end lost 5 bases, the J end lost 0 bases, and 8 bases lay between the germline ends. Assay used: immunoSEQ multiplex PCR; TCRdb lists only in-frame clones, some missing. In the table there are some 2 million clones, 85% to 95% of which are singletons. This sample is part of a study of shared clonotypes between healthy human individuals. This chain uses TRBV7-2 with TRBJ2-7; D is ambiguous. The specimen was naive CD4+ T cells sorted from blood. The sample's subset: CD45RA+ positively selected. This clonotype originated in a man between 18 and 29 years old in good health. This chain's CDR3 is CASSQPRSYEQYF. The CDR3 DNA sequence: TGTGCCAGCAGCCAGCCCCGCTCCTACGAGCAGTACTTC.